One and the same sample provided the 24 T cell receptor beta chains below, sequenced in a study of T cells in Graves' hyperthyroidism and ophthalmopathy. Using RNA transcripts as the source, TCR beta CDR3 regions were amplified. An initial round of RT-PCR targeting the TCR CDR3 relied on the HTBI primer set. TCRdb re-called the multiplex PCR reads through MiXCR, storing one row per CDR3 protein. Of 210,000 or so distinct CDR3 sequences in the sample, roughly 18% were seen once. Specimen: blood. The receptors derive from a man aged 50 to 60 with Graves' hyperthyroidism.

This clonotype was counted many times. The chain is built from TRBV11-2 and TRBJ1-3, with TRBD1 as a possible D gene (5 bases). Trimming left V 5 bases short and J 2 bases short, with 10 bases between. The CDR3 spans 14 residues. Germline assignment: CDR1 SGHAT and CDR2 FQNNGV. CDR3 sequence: CASSQTVTGNTIYF. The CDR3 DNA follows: TGTGCCAGCAGCCAGACAGTGACTGGAAACACCATATATTTT. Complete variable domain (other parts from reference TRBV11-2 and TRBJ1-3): EAGVAQSPRYKIIEKRQSVAFWCNPISGHATLYWYQQILGQGPKLLIQFQNNGVVDDSQLPKDRFSAERLKGVDSTLKIQPAKLEDSAVYLCASSQTVTGNTIYFGEGSWLTVV.

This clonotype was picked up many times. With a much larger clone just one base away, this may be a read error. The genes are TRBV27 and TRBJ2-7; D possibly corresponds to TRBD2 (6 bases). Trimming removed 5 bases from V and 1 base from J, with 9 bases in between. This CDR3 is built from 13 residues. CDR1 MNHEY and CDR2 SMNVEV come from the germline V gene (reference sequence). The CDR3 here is CASSPGTSYEQYF. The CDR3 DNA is TGTGCCAGCAGTCCCGGGACTTCCTACGAGCAGTACTTC.

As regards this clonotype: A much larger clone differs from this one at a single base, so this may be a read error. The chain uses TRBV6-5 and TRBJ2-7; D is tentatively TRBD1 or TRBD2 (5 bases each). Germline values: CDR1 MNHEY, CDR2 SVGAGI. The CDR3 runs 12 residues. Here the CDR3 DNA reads TGTGCCGGCAGCTGGGACCTCTACGAGCAGTACTTC. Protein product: CAGSWDLYEQYF.

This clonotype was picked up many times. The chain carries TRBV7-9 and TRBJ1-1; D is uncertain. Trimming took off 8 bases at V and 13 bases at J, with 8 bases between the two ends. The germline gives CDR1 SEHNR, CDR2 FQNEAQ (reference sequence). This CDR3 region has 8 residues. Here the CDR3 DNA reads TGTGCCAGCGGCGGGCTTTTCTTT. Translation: CASGGLFF.

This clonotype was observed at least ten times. CDR3 residues: CASSLSREGYNEQFF. The CDR3 nucleotides are TGTGCCAGCAGTTTGTCGCGGGAGGGATACAATGAGCAGTTCTTC. The chain is built from TRBV28 and TRBJ2-1; 9 bases match TRBD2. This CDR3 spans 15 amino acids. CDR1 is MDHEN, CDR2 SYDVKM, per germline. V shed 3 bases, J shed 4 bases, and the junction held 4 bases outside the gene matches.

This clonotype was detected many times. The CDR3: CASSLLGPPAGANVLTF. CDR3 nucleotides: TGCGCCAGCAGCCTCTTAGGACCCCCGGCGGGGGCCAACGTCCTGACTTTC. The rearrangement joins TRBV5-1 to TRBJ2-6; D gene uncertain. Germline V CDR1 and CDR2: SGHRS, YFSETQ. CDR3 size: 17 residues. Trimming shortened V by 4 bases and J by 4 bases, and 18 bases separated the two germline ends.

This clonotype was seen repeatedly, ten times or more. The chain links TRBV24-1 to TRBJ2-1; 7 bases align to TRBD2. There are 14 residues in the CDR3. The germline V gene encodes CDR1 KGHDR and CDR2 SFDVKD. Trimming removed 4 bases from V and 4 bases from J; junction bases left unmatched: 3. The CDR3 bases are TGTGCCACCAGTGAAGCGGGAAGGTACAATGAGCAGTTCTTC. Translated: CATSEAGRYNEQFF.

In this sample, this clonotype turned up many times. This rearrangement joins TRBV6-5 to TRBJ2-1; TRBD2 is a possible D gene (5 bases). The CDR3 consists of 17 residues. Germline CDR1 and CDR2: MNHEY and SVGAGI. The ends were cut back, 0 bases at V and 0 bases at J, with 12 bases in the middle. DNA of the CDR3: TGTGCCAGCAGTTACTCTGGCGGGCCTAGCTCCTACAATGAGCAGTTCTTC. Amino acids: CASSYSGGPSSYNEQFF.

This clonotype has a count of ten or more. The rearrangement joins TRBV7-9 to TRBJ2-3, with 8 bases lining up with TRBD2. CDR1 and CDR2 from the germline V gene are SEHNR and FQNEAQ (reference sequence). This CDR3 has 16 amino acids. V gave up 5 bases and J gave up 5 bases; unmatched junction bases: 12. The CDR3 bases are TGTGCCAGCAGCCTCAAACCGGGAGGGCCCAAAGATACGCAGTATTTT. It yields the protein CASSLKPGGPKDTQYF. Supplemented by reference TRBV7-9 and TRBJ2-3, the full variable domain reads DTGVSQNPRHKITKRGQNVTFRCDPISEHNRLYWYRQTLGQGPEFLTYFQNEAQLEKSRLLSDRFSAERPKGSFSTLEIQRTEQGDSAMYLCASSLKPGGPKDTQYFGPGTRLTVL.

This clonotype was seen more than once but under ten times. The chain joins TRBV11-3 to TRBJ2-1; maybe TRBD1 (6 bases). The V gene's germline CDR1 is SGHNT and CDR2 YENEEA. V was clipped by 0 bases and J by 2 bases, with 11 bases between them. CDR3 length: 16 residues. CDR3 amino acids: CASSLDWDTPYNEQFF. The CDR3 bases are TGTGCCAGCAGCTTAGACTGGGACACACCCTACAATGAGCAGTTCTTC.

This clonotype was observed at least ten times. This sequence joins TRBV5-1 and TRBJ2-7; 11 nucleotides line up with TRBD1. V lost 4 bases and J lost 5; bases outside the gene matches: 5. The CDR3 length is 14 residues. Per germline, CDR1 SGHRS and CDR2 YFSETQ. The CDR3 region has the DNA TGCGCCAGCAGCACAGGACAGGGGGCAGACGAGCAGTACTTC. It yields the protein CASSTGQGADEQYF.

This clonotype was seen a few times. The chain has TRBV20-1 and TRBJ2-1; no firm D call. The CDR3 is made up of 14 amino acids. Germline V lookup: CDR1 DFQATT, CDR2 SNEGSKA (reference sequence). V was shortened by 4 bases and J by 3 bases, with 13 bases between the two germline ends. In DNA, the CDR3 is TGCAGTGCTAAACAAGTGAGCCTCTACAATGAGCAGTTCTTC. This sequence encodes CSAKQVSLYNEQFF.

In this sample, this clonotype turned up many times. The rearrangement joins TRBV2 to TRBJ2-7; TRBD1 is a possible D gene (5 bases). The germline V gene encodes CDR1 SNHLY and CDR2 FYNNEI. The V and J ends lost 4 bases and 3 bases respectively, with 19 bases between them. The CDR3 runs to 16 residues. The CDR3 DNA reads TGTGCCAGCAGTGTGGTCCGTGGGGCGGCTAGCTACGAGCAGTACTTC. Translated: CASSVVRGAASYEQYF. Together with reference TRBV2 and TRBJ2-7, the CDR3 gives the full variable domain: EPEVTQTPSHQVTQMGQEVILRCVPISNHLYFYWYRQILGQKVEFLVSFYNNEISEKSEIFDDQFSVERPDGSNFTLKIRSTKLEDSAMYFCASSVVRGAASYEQYFGPGTRLTVT.

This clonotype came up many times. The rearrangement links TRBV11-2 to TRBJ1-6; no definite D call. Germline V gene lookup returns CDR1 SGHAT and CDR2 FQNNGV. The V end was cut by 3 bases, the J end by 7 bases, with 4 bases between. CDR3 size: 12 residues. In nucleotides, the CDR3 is TGTGCCAGCAGCTTGGAAAATTCACCCCTCCACTTT. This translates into CASSLENSPLHF.

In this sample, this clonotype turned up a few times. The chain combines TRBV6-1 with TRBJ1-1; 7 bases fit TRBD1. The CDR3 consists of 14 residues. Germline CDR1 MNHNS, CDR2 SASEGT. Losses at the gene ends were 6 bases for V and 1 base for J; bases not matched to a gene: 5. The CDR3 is CASSDRVGNTEAFF. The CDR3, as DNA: TGTGCCAGCAGCGACAGGGTAGGGAACACTGAAGCTTTCTTT.

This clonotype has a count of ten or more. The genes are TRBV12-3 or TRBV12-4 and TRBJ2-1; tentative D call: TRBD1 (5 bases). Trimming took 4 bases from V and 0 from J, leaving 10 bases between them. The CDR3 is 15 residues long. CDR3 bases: TGTGCCAGCAGTTCAGGGTTTAGCTCCTACAATGAGCAGTTCTTC. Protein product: CASSSGFSSYNEQFF.

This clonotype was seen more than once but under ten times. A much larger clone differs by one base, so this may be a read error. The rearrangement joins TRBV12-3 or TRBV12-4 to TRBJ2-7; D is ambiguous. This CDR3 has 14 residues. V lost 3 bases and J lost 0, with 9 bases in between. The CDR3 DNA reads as TGTGCCAGCAGTTTTGCTCCGAGCTCCTACGAGCAGTACTTC. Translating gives CASSFAPSSYEQYF.

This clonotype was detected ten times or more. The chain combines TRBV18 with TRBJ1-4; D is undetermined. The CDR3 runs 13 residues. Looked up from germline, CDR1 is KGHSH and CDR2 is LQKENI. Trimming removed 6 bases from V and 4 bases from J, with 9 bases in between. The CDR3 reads CASSRTDNEKLFF. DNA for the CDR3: TGTGCCAGCTCTCGGACGGATAATGAAAAACTGTTTTTT.

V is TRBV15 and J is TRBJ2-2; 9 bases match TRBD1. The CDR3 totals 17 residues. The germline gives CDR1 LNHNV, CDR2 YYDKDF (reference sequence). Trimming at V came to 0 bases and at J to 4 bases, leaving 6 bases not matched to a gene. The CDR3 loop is CATSRDLGTGSTGELFF. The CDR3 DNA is TGTGCCACCAGCAGAGATTTGGGGACAGGGAGCACCGGGGAGCTGTTTTTT.

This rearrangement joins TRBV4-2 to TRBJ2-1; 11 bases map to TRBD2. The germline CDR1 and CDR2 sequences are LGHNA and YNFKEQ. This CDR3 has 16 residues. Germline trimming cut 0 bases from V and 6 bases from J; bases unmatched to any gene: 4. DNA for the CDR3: TGTGCCAGCAGCCAAGATCTAGCGGGAGGTTCCAATGAGCAGTTCTTC. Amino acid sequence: CASSQDLAGGSNEQFF.

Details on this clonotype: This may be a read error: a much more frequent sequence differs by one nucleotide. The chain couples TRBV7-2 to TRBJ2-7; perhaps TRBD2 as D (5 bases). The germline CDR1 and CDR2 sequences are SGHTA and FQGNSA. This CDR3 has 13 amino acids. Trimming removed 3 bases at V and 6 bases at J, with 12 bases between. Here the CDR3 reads CASSFRTGREQYF. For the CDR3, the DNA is TGTGCCAGCAGCTTCAGGACTGGACGCGAGCAGTACTTC. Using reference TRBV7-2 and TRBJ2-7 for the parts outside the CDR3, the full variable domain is GAGVSQSPSNKVTEKGKDVELRCDPISGHTALYWYRQSLGQGLEFLIYFQGNSAPDKSGLPSDRFSAERTGGSVSTLTIQRTQQEDSAVYLCASSFRTGREQYFGPGTRLTVT.

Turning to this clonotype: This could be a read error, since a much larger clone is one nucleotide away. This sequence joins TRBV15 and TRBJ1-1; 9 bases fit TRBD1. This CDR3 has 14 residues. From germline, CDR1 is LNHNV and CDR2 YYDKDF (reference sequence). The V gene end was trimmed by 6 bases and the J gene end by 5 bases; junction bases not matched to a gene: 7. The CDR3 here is CATRVGQGMTEAFF. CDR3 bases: TGTGCCACCAGAGTAGGACAGGGGATGACTGAAGCTTTCTTT.

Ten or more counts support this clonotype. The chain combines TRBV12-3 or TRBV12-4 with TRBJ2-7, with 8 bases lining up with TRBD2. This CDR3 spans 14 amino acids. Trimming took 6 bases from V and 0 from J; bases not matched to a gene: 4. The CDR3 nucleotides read TGTGCCAGCAGCGGGGCGGGAGGCTCCTACGAGCAGTACTTC. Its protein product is CASSGAGGSYEQYF.

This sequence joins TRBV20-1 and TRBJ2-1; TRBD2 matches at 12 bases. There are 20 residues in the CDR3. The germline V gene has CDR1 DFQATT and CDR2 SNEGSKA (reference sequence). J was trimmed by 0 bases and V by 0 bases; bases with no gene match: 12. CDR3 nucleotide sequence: TGCAGTGCTAGAGAGGCTTATCTAGCGGGAGGGCACAGCTCCTACAATGAGCAGTTCTTC. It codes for CSAREAYLAGGHSSYNEQFF.